This T cell receptor beta chain was found in a study of blood T cell repertoires in COVID-19. This clone is a singleton in its sample. The CDR3 is 15 amino acids. In germline, CDR1 is MGHDK, CDR2 SYGVNS. Trimming stripped 3 bases from V and 9 bases from J, with 18 bases between. Methods used by the authors: Amplified reference gene primers provided the basis for estimating nucleated cell counts. Profiling relied on immunoSEQ multiplex PCR, and the TCRdb table lists in-frame clones only, not all of them. V, J and clone size are taken as reported in that table, and D and trimming were inferred from the DNA itself. The sample has fewer than 350,000 clones, around 88% seen once; the top ten hold approximately 6%.

This clonotype was sampled from a woman in her thirties or forties who had recovered from COVID-19. The rearrangement joins TRBV25-1 to TRBJ2-1; a weak D match, TRBD2 (6 bases). The specimen sequenced was PBMCs or T cells enriched from blood (not recorded which). The CDR3 sequence is CASSDNRLVGFEQFF. The CDR3 DNA reads as TGTGCCAGCAGTGATAACCGACTAGTCGGCTTTGAGCAGTTCTTC.